This TCR beta chain emerged from a study of OX40 agonist ivuxolimab in advanced cancers. The V gene's germline CDR1 is LGHNA and CDR2 YSLEER. V lost 4 bases, J lost 2 bases, and 12 bases lay in between. There are 14 residues in the CDR3. Data came from immunoSEQ multiplex PCR; TCRdb stores just in-frame clones and leaves some out. Found here are under 55,000 clones, 85% to 95% of them singletons; the top ten hold approximately 25%. This rearrangement joins TRBV4-3 to TRBJ2-7; tentatively, D is TRBD1 or TRBD2 (5 bases each). The TCR sequence derives from an adult with an advanced solid tumor such as melanoma, head and neck, liver or kidney cancer. Sequencing was performed on CD4+ or CD8+ T cells sorted from blood, taken in a trial of the OX40 agonist ivuxolimab. The CDR3 is CASSPGTEPYEQYF. The CDR3 bases are TGCGCCAGCAGCCCTGGGACGGAACCCTACGAGCAGTACTTC.